The entry below describes one TCR beta chain. Its antigen remains unknown. Unexposed donor CD4+ T cells date from about 2011-2018, before the COVID-19 pandemic. After 10 to 11 days of culture, CD4+ T cells were isolated. Cells permitting, SARS-CoV-2 S/N and four cold-coronavirus spikes were tested on unexposed-donor CD4+ T cells. This specimen belongs to a study of CD4 T cells in relation to SARS-CoV-2 and coronaviruses. Libraries were prepared by immunoSEQ multiplex PCR; TCRdb keeps only in-frame clonotypes and omits some of them. Of some 29,000 clones in the sample, less than 85% are singletons; the top ten hold about 15%. The germline gives CDR1 MNHEY, CDR2 SVGEGT. V shed 5 bases, J shed 4 bases, and the junction held 7 bases outside the gene matches. The CDR3 is 15 amino acids.

The sequenced sample was CD4+ T cells from PBMCs, cultured in vitro. V and J are TRBV6-2 or TRBV6-3 and TRBJ2-3; 9 bases map to TRBD1. The clonotype was recovered from a human donor in good health. The chain's CDR3 is CASSTRDRVPDTQYF. The CDR3 nucleotides read TGTGCCAGCAGTACCCGGGACAGGGTCCCAGATACGCAGTATTTT.